These 3 T cell receptor beta chains were sequenced from one sample in a study of cytomegalovirus exposure and HLA in healthy donors. PCR involved 60 Vbeta and 13 Jbeta primers. This table comes from immunoSEQ multiplex PCR, and its TCRdb copy is limited to in-frame clones, with some not included. The sample carries 200,000 to 250,000 clones, approximately 78% recorded once. The sequencing sample was made of PBMCs. These receptors all stem from a male donor in good health and CMV-seronegative.

This chain connects TRBV6-1 to TRBJ2-3, with unresolved D. CDR3 size: 12 residues. Per the germline V gene, CDR1 is MNHNS and CDR2 is SASEGT. V was cut by 0 bases and J by 7 bases, with 5 bases left in between. CDR3 residues: CASSEAYNTQYF. DNA for the CDR3: TGTGCCAGCAGTGAAGCGTATAATACGCAGTATTTT.

The CDR3 DNA is TGTGCCAGCAGTTTAGAGCGGGAAGCGAGGAACATTCAGTACTTC. It encodes CASSLEREARNIQYF. The chain employs TRBV28 and TRBJ2-4; 7 bases line up with TRBD2. The CDR3 extends over 15 amino acids. Germline-derived CDR1 and CDR2 are MDHEN and SYDVKM. V was clipped by 2 bases and J by 7 bases; unmatched bases: 8.

This clone is a singleton in its sample. The chain joins TRBV7-2 to TRBJ2-3, with D possibly matching TRBD2 (6 bases). Trimming removed 4 bases from V and 3 bases from J, with 11 bases in between. CDR3 length: 14 residues. The germline gives CDR1 SGHTA, CDR2 FQGNSA. The CDR3: CASSSGVNTDTQYF. The CDR3 DNA follows: TGTGCCAGCAGCTCGGGAGTTAATACAGATACGCAGTATTTT.